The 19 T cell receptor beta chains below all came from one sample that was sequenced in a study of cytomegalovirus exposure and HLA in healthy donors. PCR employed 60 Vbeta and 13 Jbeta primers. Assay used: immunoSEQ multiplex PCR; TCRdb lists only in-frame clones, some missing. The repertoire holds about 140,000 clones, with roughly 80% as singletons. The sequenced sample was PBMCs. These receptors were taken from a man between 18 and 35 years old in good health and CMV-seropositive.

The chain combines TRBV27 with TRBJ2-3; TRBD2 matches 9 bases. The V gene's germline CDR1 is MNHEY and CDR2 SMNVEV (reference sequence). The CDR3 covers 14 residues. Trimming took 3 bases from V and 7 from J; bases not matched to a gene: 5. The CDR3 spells CASSLVAGANTQYF. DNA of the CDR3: TGTGCCAGCAGTTTGGTAGCGGGAGCTAATACGCAGTATTTT.

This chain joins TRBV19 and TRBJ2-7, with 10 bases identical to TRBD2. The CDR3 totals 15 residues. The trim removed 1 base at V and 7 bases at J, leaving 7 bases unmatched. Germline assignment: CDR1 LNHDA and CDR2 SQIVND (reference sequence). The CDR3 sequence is CASSIVRVAGGEQYF. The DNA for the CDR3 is TGTGCCAGTAGTATAGTCCGGGTAGCGGGAGGTGAGCAGTACTTC.

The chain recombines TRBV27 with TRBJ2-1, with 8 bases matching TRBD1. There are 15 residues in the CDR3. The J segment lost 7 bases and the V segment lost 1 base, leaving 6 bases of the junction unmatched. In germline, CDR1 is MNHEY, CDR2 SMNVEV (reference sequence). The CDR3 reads CASSLWGQDQNEQFF. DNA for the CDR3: TGTGCCAGCAGTTTATGGGGACAGGACCAGAATGAGCAGTTCTTC.

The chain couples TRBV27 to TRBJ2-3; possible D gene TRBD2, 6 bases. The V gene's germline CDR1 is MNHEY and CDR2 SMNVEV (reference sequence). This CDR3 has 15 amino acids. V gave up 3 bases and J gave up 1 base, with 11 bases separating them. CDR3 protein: CASSFREIGTDTQYF. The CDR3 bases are TGTGCCAGCAGTTTCCGGGAGATAGGCACAGATACGCAGTATTTT.

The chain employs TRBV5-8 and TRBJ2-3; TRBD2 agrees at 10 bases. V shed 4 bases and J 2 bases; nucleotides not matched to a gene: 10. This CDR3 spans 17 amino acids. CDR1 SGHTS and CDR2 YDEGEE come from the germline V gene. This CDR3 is CASSPTGTSDITDTQYF. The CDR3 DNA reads TGTGCCAGCAGCCCTACCGGGACTAGCGACATCACAGATACGCAGTATTTT.

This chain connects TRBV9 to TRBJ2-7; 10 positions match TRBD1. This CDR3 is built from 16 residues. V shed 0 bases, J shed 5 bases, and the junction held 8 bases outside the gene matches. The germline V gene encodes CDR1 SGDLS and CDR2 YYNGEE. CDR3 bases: TGTGCCAGCAGCGTAGATGTGGGGACAGGGGTTCACGAGCAGTACTTC. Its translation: CASSVDVGTGVHEQYF. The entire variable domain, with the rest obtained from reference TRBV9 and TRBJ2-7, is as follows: DSGVTQTPKHLITATGQRVTLRCSPRSGDLSVYWYQQSLDQGLQFLIQYYNGEERAKGNILERFSAQQFPDLHSELNLSSLELGDSALYFCASSVDVGTGVHEQYFGPGTRLTVT.

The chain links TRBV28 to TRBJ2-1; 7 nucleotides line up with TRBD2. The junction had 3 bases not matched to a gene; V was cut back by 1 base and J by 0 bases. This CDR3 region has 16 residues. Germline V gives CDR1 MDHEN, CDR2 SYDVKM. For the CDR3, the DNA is TGTGCCAGCAGTTTATCGGGGGGAGTCTCCTACAATGAGCAGTTCTTC. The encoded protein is CASSLSGGVSYNEQFF.

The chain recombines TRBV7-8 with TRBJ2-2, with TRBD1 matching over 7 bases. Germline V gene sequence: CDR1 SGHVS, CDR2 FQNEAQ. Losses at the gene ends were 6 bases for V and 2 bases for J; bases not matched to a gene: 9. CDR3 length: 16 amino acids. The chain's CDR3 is CASRGTGTANTGELFF. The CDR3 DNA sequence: TGTGCCAGCAGGGGTACCGGGACAGCTAACACCGGGGAGCTGTTTTTT.

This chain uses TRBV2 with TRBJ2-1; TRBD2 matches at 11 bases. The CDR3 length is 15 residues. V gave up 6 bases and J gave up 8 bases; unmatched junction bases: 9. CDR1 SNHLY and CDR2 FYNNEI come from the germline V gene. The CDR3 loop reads CASRYTSGSADEQFF. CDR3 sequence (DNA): TGTGCCAGCAGGTACACTAGCGGGAGCGCCGATGAGCAGTTCTTC.

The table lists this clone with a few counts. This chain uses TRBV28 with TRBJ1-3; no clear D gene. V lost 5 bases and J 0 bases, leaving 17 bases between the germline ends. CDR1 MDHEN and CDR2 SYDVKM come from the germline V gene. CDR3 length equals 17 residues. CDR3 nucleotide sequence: TGTGCCAGCAGTCCACTCAATCCGAGGAGCTCTGGAAACACCATATATTTT. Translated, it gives CASSPLNPRSSGNTIYF.

The CDR3 spells CASSPTGQGNHEQYF. The CDR3 DNA follows: TGTGCCAGCAGTCCCACGGGACAGGGGAATCACGAGCAGTACTTC. The V gene is TRBV28, the J gene TRBJ2-7; the match to TRBD1 covers 10 bases. Losses at the gene ends were 5 bases for V and 5 bases for J; bases not matched to a gene: 9. The CDR3 runs to 15 residues. CDR1 is MDHEN and CDR2 is SYDVKM in the germline V gene.

CDR3 loop: CASSKARGRRRHSNQPQHF. The CDR3, as DNA: TGTGCCAGCAGCAAAGCGCGAGGGCGACGGAGACATAGCAATCAGCCCCAGCATTTT. V is TRBV21-1 and J is TRBJ1-5. TRBV21-1 is noted as a pseudogene. CDR3 length: 19 residues.

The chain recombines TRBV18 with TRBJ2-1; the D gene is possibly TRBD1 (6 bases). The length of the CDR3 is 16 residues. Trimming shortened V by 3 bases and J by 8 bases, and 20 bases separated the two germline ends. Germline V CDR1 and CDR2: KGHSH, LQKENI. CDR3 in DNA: TGTGCCAGCTCACCGGGGTGGGGGCGCCGGGGTCATGAGCAGTTCTTC. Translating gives CASSPGWGRRGHEQFF.

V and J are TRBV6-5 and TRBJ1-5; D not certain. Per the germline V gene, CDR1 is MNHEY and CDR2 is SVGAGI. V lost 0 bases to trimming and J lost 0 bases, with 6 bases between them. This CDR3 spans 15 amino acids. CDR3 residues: CASSYSISSNQPQHF. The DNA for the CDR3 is TGTGCCAGCAGTTACTCGATCAGTAGCAATCAGCCCCAGCATTTT.

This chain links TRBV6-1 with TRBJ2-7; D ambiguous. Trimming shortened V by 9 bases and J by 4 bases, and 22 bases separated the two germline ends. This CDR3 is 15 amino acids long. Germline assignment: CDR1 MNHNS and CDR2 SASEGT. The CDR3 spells CASSGWSATQYEQYF. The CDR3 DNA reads TGTGCCAGTTCCGGTTGGAGCGCTACTCAGTACGAGCAGTACTTC.

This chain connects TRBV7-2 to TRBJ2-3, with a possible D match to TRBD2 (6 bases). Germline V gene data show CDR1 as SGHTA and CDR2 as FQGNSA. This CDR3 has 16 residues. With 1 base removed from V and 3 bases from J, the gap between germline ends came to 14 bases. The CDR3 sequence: CASSLGGSLATDTQYF. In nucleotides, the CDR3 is TGTGCCAGCAGCTTAGGGGGTTCCCTAGCGACAGATACGCAGTATTTT.

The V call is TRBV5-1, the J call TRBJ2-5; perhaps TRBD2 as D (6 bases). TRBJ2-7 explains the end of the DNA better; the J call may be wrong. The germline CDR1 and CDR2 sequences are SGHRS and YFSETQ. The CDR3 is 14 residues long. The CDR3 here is CASSGTREDYEQYF. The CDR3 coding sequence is TGCGCCAGCAGCGGGACGCGGGAAGACTACGAGCAGTACTTC.

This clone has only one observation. This chain's CDR3 is CASSFPKALGQPSYEQYF. The CDR3 DNA sequence: TGTGCCAGCAGCTTCCCCAAGGCCCTGGGACAGCCCTCCTACGAGCAGTACTTC. The rearrangement links TRBV7-2 to TRBJ2-7; 7 nucleotides align to TRBD1. Losses at the gene ends were 3 bases for V and 0 bases for J; bases not matched to a gene: 14. This CDR3 contains 18 residues. Germline CDR1 SGHTA, CDR2 FQGNSA.

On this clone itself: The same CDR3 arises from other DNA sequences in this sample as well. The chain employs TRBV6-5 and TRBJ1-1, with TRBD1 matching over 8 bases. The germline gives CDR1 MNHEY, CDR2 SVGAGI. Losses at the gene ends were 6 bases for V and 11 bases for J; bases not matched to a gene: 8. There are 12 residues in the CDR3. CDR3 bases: TGTGCCAGCAGCATGCAGGGGGCCAGGGCTTTCTTT. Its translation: CASSMQGARAFF.